A selection of T cell receptor beta chains follows, all from one sample in a study of cytomegalovirus exposure and HLA in healthy donors. Clones were sequenced by immunoSEQ multiplex PCR, and TCRdb holds only the in-frame ones, with some missing. In the table there are 65,000 or so clones, approximately 67% of which are singletons. Sequenced: PBMCs. These receptors were obtained from a man between 25 and 39 years old in good health and CMV-seronegative. CDR3s include the opening cysteine and the closing phenylalanine or tryptophan. Fields, in order: clone size, D gene, J gene, V gene, CDR3 DNA, CDR3 protein. The D gene is left open where the match is weak. Part of the rows lack a size; the others show once, few, many or a class for expanded clones.

size: -; D: -; J: TRBJ1-1; V: TRBV4-1; DNA: TGCGCCAGCAGCCAAGAAGTGAACAGGAACACTGAAGCTTTCTTT; CDR3: CASSQEVNRNTEAFF
size: -; D: TRBD2; J: TRBJ2-3; V: TRBV7-2; DNA: TGTGCCAGCACGACCAGGACTAGCGGGGGGGCAGATACGCAGTATTTT; CDR3: CASTTRTSGGADTQYF
size: -; D: -; J: TRBJ1-1; V: TRBV6-5; DNA: TGTGCCAGCAGAGAGGGTTTCGGCCACACTGAAGCTTTCTTT; CDR3: CASREGFGHTEAFF
size: -; D: TRBD2; J: TRBJ2-3; V: TRBV2; DNA: TGTGCCAGCAGTGGCGAACCGGCGGGGGGGCCGGCAGATACGCAGTATTTT; CDR3: CASSGEPAGGPADTQYF
size: -; D: -; J: TRBJ2-5; V: TRBV7-9; DNA: TGTGCCAGCAGCCACCAGGACTCCGGATACCAAGAGACCCAGTACTTC; CDR3: CASSHQDSGYQETQYF
size: few; D: TRBD2; J: TRBJ2-7; V: TRBV13; DNA: TGTGCCAGCAGCCACCGCGGGGGGCCGACCTACGAGCAGTACTTC; CDR3: CASSHRGGPTYEQYF
size: few; D: TRBD2; J: TRBJ2-7; V: TRBV7-9; DNA: TGTGCCAGCAGCTCACGGGAGGCCTACGAGCAGTACTTC; CDR3: CASSSREAYEQYF
size: -; D: TRBD1; J: TRBJ1-2; V: TRBV5-1; DNA: TGCGCCAGCAGCTTGCGACAGGGGGCCTATGGCTACACCTTC; CDR3: CASSLRQGAYGYTF
size: -; D: -; J: TRBJ1-1; V: TRBV5-1; DNA: TGCGCCAGCCAAAAAGGGGGGGCAGAAGGCACTGAAGCTTTCTTT; CDR3: CASQKGGAEGTEAFF
size: -; D: TRBD1; J: TRBJ1-5; V: TRBV7-2; DNA: TGTGCCAGCAGCTTATCGACAGGGGTGAGTGGCAATCAGCCCCAGCATTTT; CDR3: CASSLSTGVSGNQPQHF
size: -; D: TRBD1; J: TRBJ1-2; V: TRBV5-1; DNA: TGCGCCAGCAGCTTGGCCGGGACAGGAAGAAAAACTAACTATGGCTACACCTTC; CDR3: CASSLAGTGRKTNYGYTF
size: -; D: -; J: TRBJ1-6; V: TRBV6-5; DNA: TGTGCCAGCGCCCGGAGCTCCTATAATTCACCCCTCCACTTT; CDR3: CASARSSYNSPLHF